These 16 T cell receptor beta chains share one sample of origin, sequenced in a study of CD8+ T cells in alopecia areata. cDNA serving as the sequencing template came from extracted, reverse transcribed RNA. Generated by immunoSEQ multiplex PCR, the TCRdb table keeps only in-frame clones and is missing some. The data show around 150,000 clones, less than 75% seen once. The sample was CD8+ T cells sorted from blood. These receptors were collected from a human donor in good health.

This chain joins TRBV30 and TRBJ2-7; D is uncertain. The CDR3 runs 11 residues. The germline CDR1 and CDR2 sequences are GTSNPN and SVGIG (reference sequence). The V and J ends lost 2 bases and 6 bases respectively, with 8 bases between them. CDR3 sequence: CAWSHGVEQYF. The CDR3 DNA reads TGTGCCTGGAGTCATGGGGTCGAGCAGTACTTC. The whole variable domain, filled in from reference TRBV30 and TRBJ2-7, reads SQTIHQWPATLVQPVGSPLSLECTVEGTSNPNLYWYRQAAGRGLQLLFYSVGIGQISSEVPQNLSASRPQDRQFILSSKKLLLSDSGFYLCAWSHGVEQYFGPGTRLTVT.

The chain has TRBV29-1 and TRBJ1-2; D is unresolved. The CDR3 contains 13 residues. Germline V gene lookup returns CDR1 SQVTM and CDR2 ANQGSEA. V shed 1 base and J shed 2 bases, with 8 bases lying between them. CDR3 nucleotides: TGCAGCGTTGAAGGCGGGGAAAACTATGGCTACACCTTC. Its protein is CSVEGGENYGYTF. Together with reference TRBV29-1 and TRBJ1-2, the CDR3 gives the full variable domain: SAVISQKPSRDICQRGTSLTIQCQVDSQVTMMFWYRQQPGQSLTLIATANQGSEATYESGFVIDKFPISRPNLTFSTLTVSNMSPEDSSIYLCSVEGGENYGYTFGSGTRLTVV.

The rearrangement joins TRBV28 to TRBJ2-1; D is possibly TRBD2 (5 bases). Trimming cost V 3 bases and J 6 bases, with 12 bases left between them. In germline, CDR1 is MDHEN, CDR2 SYDVKM. There are 14 residues in the CDR3. The CDR3 is CASSFGEAGNEQFF. CDR3 DNA sequence: TGTGCCAGCAGTTTCGGGGAAGCTGGCAATGAGCAGTTCTTC.

Written as DNA, the CDR3 is TGTGCCACCAGCGGTCATATGATTTATGGGGACCGGGGCTATGGCTACACCTTC. Protein product: CATSGHMIYGDRGYGYTF. This chain connects TRBV15 to TRBJ1-2, with D possibly being TRBD1 (5 bases). Germline V gives CDR1 LNHNV, CDR2 YYDKDF (reference sequence). There are 18 residues in the CDR3. Trimming pared 5 bases from V and 4 bases from J, leaving 26 bases between. The whole variable domain, filled in from reference TRBV15 and TRBJ1-2, reads DAMVIQNPRYQVTQFGKPVTLSCSQTLNHNVMYWYQQKSSQAPKLLFHYYDKDFNNEADTPDNFQSRRPNTSFCFLDIRSPGLGDTAMYLCATSGHMIYGDRGYGYTFGSGTRLTVV.

This clone showed up just a few times. The genes are TRBV20-1 and TRBJ2-1; D may match TRBD1 or TRBD2 (5 bases each). The V end lost 3 bases, the J end lost 10 bases, and 10 bases lay between the germline ends. CDR1 is DFQATT and CDR2 is SNEGSKA in the germline V gene (reference sequence). This CDR3 spans 11 amino acids. In nucleotides, the CDR3 is TGCAGTGCTAGTGTTCGGGGCGAGCAGTTCTTC. Its translation is CSASVRGEQFF.

This clone was found a few times. The J gene is TRBJ1-5, the V gene TRBV19; 9 bases are a match to TRBD1. The germline V gene has CDR1 LNHDA and CDR2 SQIVND (reference sequence). CDR3 size: 15 residues. V shed 4 bases, J shed 5 bases, and the junction held 6 bases outside the gene matches. Written as DNA, the CDR3 is TGTGCCAGTAGTAAACTACAGGGGGCAGATCAGCCCCAGCATTTT. It is translated as CASSKLQGADQPQHF.

This clone was seen more than once but under ten times. This chain joins TRBV29-1 and TRBJ1-2; no clear D gene. In germline, CDR1 is SQVTM, CDR2 ANQGSEA. This CDR3 is 12 amino acids long. The V gene lost 6 bases and the J gene lost 3 bases, with 11 bases spanning the gap. The CDR3 DNA follows: TGCAGCGTCGTTGACAAAGACTATGGCTACACCTTC. Its protein product is CSVVDKDYGYTF.

V usage is TRBV7-8 and J usage is TRBJ2-1; 7 positions match TRBD1. V dropped 2 bases and J dropped 7; count of bases not matched to a gene: 11. Germline assignment: CDR1 SGHVS and CDR2 FQNEAQ. CDR3 length: 16 amino acids. DNA for the CDR3: TGTGCCAGCAGCTTACCGACTACAGGGGCGAAGAATGAGCAGTTCTTC. Protein sequence: CASSLPTTGAKNEQFF.

This clone was picked up one time. V is TRBV5-6 and J is TRBJ1-5; TRBD1 matches at 8 bases. Germline V lookup: CDR1 SGHDT, CDR2 YYEEEE. CDR3 size: 15 residues. V trimming: 4 bases; J trimming: 5 bases; junction bases outside the gene matches: 8. CDR3 sequence reads: CASSPRDRPYQPQHF. The CDR3 coding sequence is TGTGCCAGCAGCCCCCGGGACAGGCCGTATCAGCCCCAGCATTTT.

This chain uses TRBV11-2 with TRBJ2-5, with D tentatively TRBD2 (5 bases). V dropped 1 base and J dropped 3 bases, with 12 bases sitting between them. Germline loops: CDR1 SGHAT, CDR2 FQNNGV. The CDR3 consists of 15 residues. The CDR3, as DNA: TGTGCCAGCAGCTTAGGTGGACTGTTAAAAGAGACCCAGTACTTC. This translates into CASSLGGLLKETQYF.

This sequence joins TRBV11-2 and TRBJ2-2; no reliable D call. Germline CDR1 and CDR2: SGHAT and FQNNGV. The CDR3 totals 12 residues. V lost 4 bases and J lost 7, with 7 bases in between. The CDR3 region is CASSSLGGELFF. The CDR3 DNA is TGTGCCAGCAGCTCCTTGGGCGGGGAGCTGTTTTTT.

The J gene is TRBJ1-3, the V gene TRBV9; the D gene is possibly TRBD1 (5 bases). The CDR3 spans 16 residues. Trimming stripped 2 bases from V and 0 bases from J, with 12 bases between. From germline, CDR1 is SGDLS and CDR2 YYNGEE. The DNA for the CDR3 is TGTGCCAGCAGCGTCGGACAAAACCACTCTGGAAACACCATATATTTT. It specifies CASSVGQNHSGNTIYF.

The CDR3 loop reads CASSQEAGSYQETQYF. The CDR3 region has the DNA TGTGCCAGCAGCCAAGAAGCAGGGTCGTACCAAGAGACCCAGTACTTC. The genes are TRBV14 and TRBJ2-5; the D gene is possibly TRBD1 (5 bases). The germline gives CDR1 SGHDN, CDR2 FVKESK. The CDR3 is made up of 16 amino acids. V lost 0 bases and J lost 0, with 11 bases in between.

This chain links TRBV9 with TRBJ2-4; TRBD1 aligns across 10 bases. V lost 0 bases and J lost 7; bases outside the gene matches: 4. The CDR3 extends over 15 amino acids. Germline CDR1 is SGDLS and CDR2 is YYNGEE. The CDR3 here is CASSVEGTGENIQYF. The CDR3 coding sequence is TGTGCCAGCAGCGTAGAGGGGACAGGGGAGAACATTCAGTACTTC.

In its sample, this clone was seen many times. The chain joins TRBV10-3 to TRBJ2-1; D not certain. CDR1 and CDR2 (germline): ENHRY, SYGVKD. V dropped 0 bases and J dropped 3 bases, with 6 bases sitting between them. The CDR3 is 14 amino acids. For the CDR3, the DNA is TGTGCCATCAGTGAGTCGACGGACTACAATGAGCAGTTCTTC. This encodes CAISESTDYNEQFF.

The rearrangement uses TRBV9 and TRBJ2-7, with TRBD1 identical over 8 bases. The germline V gene encodes CDR1 SGDLS and CDR2 YYNGEE. This CDR3 has 15 amino acids. V shed 0 bases, J shed 3 bases, and the junction held 5 bases outside the gene matches. The CDR3 DNA reads as TGTGCCAGCAGCGTAGGGCAGGGGGCGATCTACGAGCAGTACTTC. This encodes CASSVGQGAIYEQYF. Full variable domain (missing parts from reference TRBV9 and TRBJ2-7): DSGVTQTPKHLITATGQRVTLRCSPRSGDLSVYWYQQSLDQGLQFLIQYYNGEERAKGNILERFSAQQFPDLHSELNLSSLELGDSALYFCASSVGQGAIYEQYFGPGTRLTVT.